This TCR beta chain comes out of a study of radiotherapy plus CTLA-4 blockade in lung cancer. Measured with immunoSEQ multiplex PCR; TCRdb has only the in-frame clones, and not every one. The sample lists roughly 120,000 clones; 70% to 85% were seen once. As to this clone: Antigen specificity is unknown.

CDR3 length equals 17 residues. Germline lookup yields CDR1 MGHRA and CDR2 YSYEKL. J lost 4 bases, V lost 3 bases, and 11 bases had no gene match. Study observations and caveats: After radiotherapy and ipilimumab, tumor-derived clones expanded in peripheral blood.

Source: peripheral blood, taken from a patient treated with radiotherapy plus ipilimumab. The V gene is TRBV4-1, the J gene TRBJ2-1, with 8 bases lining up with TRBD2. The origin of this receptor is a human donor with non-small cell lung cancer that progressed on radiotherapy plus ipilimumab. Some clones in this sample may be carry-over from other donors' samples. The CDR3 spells CASSQVHRVAGYNEQFF. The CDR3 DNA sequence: TGCGCCAGCAGCCAGGTCCATAGGGTAGCGGGGTACAATGAGCAGTTCTTC.